This T cell receptor beta chain is from a study of cytomegalovirus exposure and HLA in healthy donors. The CDR3 is 19 amino acids. Germline CDR1 and CDR2: SGHNT and YYREEE (reference sequence). V was clipped by 6 bases and J by 4 bases; unmatched bases: 16. 13 Jbeta primers and 60 Vbeta primers were used for the PCR. Assay: immunoSEQ multiplex PCR; the TCRdb copy retains only in-frame clones and omits some. The sample holds about 50,000 clones, roughly 80% seen once. The TCR originated in a man younger than 40 in good health and CMV-seronegative. The rearrangement joins TRBV5-4 to TRBJ2-6, with 10 nucleotides matching TRBD1. The sequenced sample consisted of PBMCs. CDR3 coding DNA: TGTGCCAGCACTTTCTTAGTGGGACAGGGGTTCCAGGGGGCCAACGTCCTGACTTTC. Encoded protein: CASTFLVGQGFQGANVLTF. The variable domain in full, with the rest retrieved from reference TRBV5-4 and TRBJ2-6, is ETGVTQSPTHLIKTRGQQVTLRCSSQSGHNTVSWYQQALGQGPQFIFQYYREEENGRGNFPPRFSGLQFPNYSSELNVNALELDDSALYLCASTFLVGQGFQGANVLTFGAGSRLTVL.